The T cell receptor beta chain under discussion was sequenced for a study of blood T cell repertoires in COVID-19. Clones were sequenced by immunoSEQ multiplex PCR, and TCRdb holds only the in-frame ones, with some missing. The repertoire holds roughly 300,000 clones, with more than 85% as singletons. Germline CDR1 is KGHSH and CDR2 is LQKENI. Trimming cost V 3 bases and J 2 bases, with 8 bases left between them. The CDR3 has 13 amino acids. While infection was still active, Seattle patients were enrolled and then followed longitudinally. The receptor's source is a woman aged 25 to 39 with COVID-19, enrolled during active disease. Sequencing used peripheral blood. The rearrangement joins TRBV18 to TRBJ2-7; tentative D call: TRBD1 (6 bases). This chain's CDR3 is CASSPQGTYEQYF. CDR3 in DNA: TGTGCCAGCTCACCGCAGGGGACCTACGAGCAGTACTTC.